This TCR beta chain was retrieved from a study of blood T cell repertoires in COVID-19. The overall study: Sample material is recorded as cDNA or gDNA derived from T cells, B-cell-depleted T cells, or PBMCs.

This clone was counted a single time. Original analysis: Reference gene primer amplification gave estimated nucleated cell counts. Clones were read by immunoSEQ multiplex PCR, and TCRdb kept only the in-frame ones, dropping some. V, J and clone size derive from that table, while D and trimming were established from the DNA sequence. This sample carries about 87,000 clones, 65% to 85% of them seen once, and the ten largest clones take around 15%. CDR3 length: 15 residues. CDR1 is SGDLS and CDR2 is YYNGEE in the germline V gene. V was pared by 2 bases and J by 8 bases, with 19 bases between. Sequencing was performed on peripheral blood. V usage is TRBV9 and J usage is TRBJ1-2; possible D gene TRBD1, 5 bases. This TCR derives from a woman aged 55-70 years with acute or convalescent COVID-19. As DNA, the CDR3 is TGTGCCAGCAGCGTTGGGGCAATGGGATCTAAGGGCTACACCTTC. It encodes CASSVGAMGSKGYTF. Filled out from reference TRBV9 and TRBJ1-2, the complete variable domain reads DSGVTQTPKHLITATGQRVTLRCSPRSGDLSVYWYQQSLDQGLQFLIQYYNGEERAKGNILERFSAQQFPDLHSELNLSSLELGDSALYFCASSVGAMGSKGYTFGSGTRLTVV.